The 29 T cell receptor beta chains given below trace back to one sample, sequenced in a study of regulatory T cells in long-lasting Graves disease. Construction of the TCR beta libraries employed iRepertoire HTBI primers in conjunction with Arm-PCR of CDR3 regions. TCRdb reprocessed the multiplex PCR reads via MiXCR and lists one record per CDR3 protein. The sample has around 400,000 distinct CDR3 sequences; 21% are singletons. Time point in this sample: persistent/refractory GD, antithyroid drugs over 5 years with positive TRAb. PBMC-derived RNA was used for the TCR library. The sample was peripheral blood mononuclear cells (PBMCs), taken when the disease was refractory, from a patient treated with antithyroid drugs. These receptors were collected from a female donor with Graves disease.

This clonotype has a count of ten or more. J is TRBJ2-7 and V is TRBV28, with D perhaps matching TRBD1 or TRBD2 (5 bases each). The CDR3 runs to 13 residues. The V end lost 7 bases, the J end lost 3 bases, and 13 bases lay between the germline ends. Germline CDR1 reads MDHEN; CDR2 reads SYDVKM. The CDR3: CASTPGARYEQYF. CDR3 nucleotides: TGTGCCAGCACCCCCGGGGCTCGCTACGAGCAGTACTTC.

The J gene is TRBJ1-2, the V gene TRBV5-8; no definite D call. Trimming shortened V by 0 bases and J by 2 bases, and 2 bases separated the two germline ends. CDR3 length: 12 residues. Germline V lookup: CDR1 SGHTS, CDR2 YDEGEE. The CDR3 bases are TGTGCCAGCAGCTTGGTCAACTATGGCTACACCTTC. Its protein product is CASSLVNYGYTF.

This clonotype has at least ten counts. V usage is TRBV28 and J usage is TRBJ2-7; 9 bases match TRBD1. The germline gives CDR1 MDHEN, CDR2 SYDVKM. CDR3 length: 16 residues. V lost 3 bases, J lost 4 bases, and 10 bases stayed unmatched. For the CDR3, the DNA is TGTGCCAGCAGTTTGGGCCCCGGGACAGGGCCTTACGAGCAGTACTTC. This encodes CASSLGPGTGPYEQYF. Based on the CDR3 plus reference TRBV28 and TRBJ2-7, the full variable domain is DVKVTQSSRYLVKRTGEKVFLECVQDMDHENMFWYRQDPGLGLRLIYFSYDVKMKEKGDIPEGYSVSREKKERFSLILESASTNQTSMYLCASSLGPGTGPYEQYFGPGTRLTVT.

In this sample, this clonotype turned up a few times. The chain employs TRBV15 and TRBJ2-2; weak D call: TRBD1 (6 bases). Trimming took 0 bases from V and 3 from J, leaving 14 bases between them. Germline V gene data show CDR1 as LNHNV and CDR2 as YYDKDF (reference sequence). The CDR3 contains 17 residues. The CDR3 spells CATSRDRPGADTGELFF. For the CDR3, the DNA is TGTGCCACCAGCAGAGATCGTCCAGGGGCGGACACCGGGGAGCTGTTTTTT.

This clonotype was found a few times. The DNA of the CDR3 is TGTGCCAGCAGCGTCTTAACTAGCGGAGCACAAGAGACCCAGTACTTC. Translating gives CASSVLTSGAQETQYF. The chain links TRBV9 to TRBJ2-5, with 8 positions matching TRBD2. Germline V gene data show CDR1 as SGDLS and CDR2 as YYNGEE. The trim removed 2 bases at V and 2 bases at J, leaving 8 bases unmatched. The CDR3 is 16 amino acids. Complete variable domain (other parts from reference TRBV9 and TRBJ2-5): DSGVTQTPKHLITATGQRVTLRCSPRSGDLSVYWYQQSLDQGLQFLIQYYNGEERAKGNILERFSAQQFPDLHSELNLSSLELGDSALYFCASSVLTSGAQETQYFGPGTRLLVL.

This clonotype has ten or more counts. This chain connects TRBV7-8 to TRBJ2-7; 11 bases fit TRBD2. Per germline, CDR1 SGHVS and CDR2 FQNEAQ. The CDR3 extends over 16 amino acids. With 4 bases clipped from V and 2 bases from J, the junction kept 7 bases outside the gene matches. CDR3 sequence reads: CASSSRTSGPTYEQYF. CDR3 coding DNA: TGTGCCAGCAGCTCTCGGACTAGCGGGCCTACCTACGAGCAGTACTTC.

This clonotype showed up just a few times. This sequence joins TRBV28 and TRBJ2-3; 10 bases map to TRBD2. This CDR3 region has 14 residues. Germline-derived CDR1 and CDR2 are MDHEN and SYDVKM. Trimming at V came to 6 bases and at J to 5 bases, leaving 5 bases not matched to a gene. The CDR3 is CASRAGLAVDTQYF. CDR3 nucleotide sequence: TGTGCCAGCAGGGCCGGACTAGCGGTAGATACGCAGTATTTT.

This clonotype appeared many times. V and J are TRBV19 and TRBJ1-1; no clear D gene. V dropped 1 base and J dropped 3 bases, with 9 bases sitting between them. The CDR3 covers 14 residues. Germline lookup yields CDR1 LNHDA and CDR2 SQIVND (reference sequence). CDR3 region: CASSIADGYTEAFF. The CDR3, as DNA: TGTGCCAGTAGTATAGCTGATGGCTACACTGAAGCTTTCTTT.

This clonotype occurred a few times. The chain combines TRBV3-1 with TRBJ2-4, with D possibly matching TRBD2 (5 bases). CDR1 LGHDT and CDR2 YNNKEL come from the germline V gene (reference sequence). V lost 0 bases and J lost 6, with 15 bases in between. This CDR3 has 16 residues. CDR3 residues: CASSQDLGEYGNIQYF. CDR3 DNA: TGTGCCAGCAGCCAAGATCTCGGGGAATATGGAAACATTCAGTACTTC.

This clonotype was observed many times. This sequence joins TRBV28 and TRBJ2-7; no definite D call. The V gene's germline CDR1 is MDHEN and CDR2 SYDVKM. The CDR3 has 12 residues. Trimming took 5 bases from V and 3 from J, leaving 8 bases between them. Written as DNA, the CDR3 is TGTGCCAGCAGTCCTACAGACTACGAGCAGTACTTC. It specifies CASSPTDYEQYF.

The V and J genes are TRBV7-3 and TRBJ1-2; D call uncertain. The CDR3 sequence is 13 residues long. V gave up 7 bases and J gave up 4 bases, with 13 bases separating them. Germline V gene data show CDR1 as SGHTA and CDR2 as FQGTGA. The CDR3 DNA sequence: TGTGCCAGCAACGGTGGGGTAGTCTATGGCTACACCTTC. Translating it yields CASNGGVVYGYTF.

This clonotype has ten or more counts. The rearrangement links TRBV6-1 to TRBJ1-2, with D tentatively TRBD1 (6 bases). The CDR3 sequence is 17 residues long. Looked up from germline, CDR1 is MNHNS and CDR2 is SASEGT. Trimming took off 7 bases at V and 2 bases at J, with 23 bases between the two ends. The CDR3 bases are TGTGCCAGCACCAAACCCATACGGGACACACACAACTATGGCTACACCTTC. The encoded protein is CASTKPIRDTHNYGYTF.

This clonotype was found many times. The chain carries TRBV6-5 and TRBJ1-5, with 7 bases fitting TRBD1. Germline trimming cut 2 bases from V and 3 bases from J; bases unmatched to any gene: 4. The germline V gene encodes CDR1 MNHEY and CDR2 SVGAGI. The CDR3 is 15 amino acids. The CDR3 coding sequence is TGTGCCAGCAGTTACACAGGGGCTATCAATCAGCCCCAGCATTTT. Translated: CASSYTGAINQPQHF.

The chain couples TRBV6-1 to TRBJ1-1; 12 nucleotides line up with TRBD1. V shed 7 bases, J shed 6 bases, and the junction held 6 bases outside the gene matches. The CDR3 spans 14 residues. Germline V CDR1 and CDR2: MNHNS, SASEGT. Here the CDR3 DNA reads TGTGCCAGCACCAAGGGACAGGGGGCCGCTGAAGCTTTCTTT. Translation gives CASTKGQGAAEAFF.

This clonotype was observed many times. The rearrangement links TRBV6-5 to TRBJ2-2; 8 bases line up with TRBD2. V dropped 1 base and J dropped 7; count of bases not matched to a gene: 5. This CDR3 is built from 15 residues. In germline, CDR1 is MNHEY, CDR2 SVGAGI. The CDR3 DNA reads TGTGCCAGCAGTTACTTATCGGGAGGGAACGGGGAGCTGTTTTTT. It translates to CASSYLSGGNGELFF.

Concerning this clonotype itself: This may come from a read error, since a much larger clone is one base off. The chain recombines TRBV2 with TRBJ2-5, with D uncertain. CDR1 and CDR2 from the germline V gene are SNHLY and FYNNEI. The CDR3 covers 12 residues. CDR3 bases: TGTGCCAGCTCACCACCGGCCGAGACCCGGTACTTC. Its protein is CASSPPAETRYF. Together with reference TRBV2 and TRBJ2-5, the CDR3 gives the full variable domain: EPEVTQTPSHQVTQMGQEVILRCVPISNHLYFYWYRQILGQKVEFLVSFYNNEISEKSEIFDDQFSVERPDGSNFTLKIRSTKLEDSAMYFCASSPPAETRYFGPGTRLLVL.

The chain carries TRBV6-2 or TRBV6-3 and TRBJ2-1; D not certain. The CDR3 loop spans 13 amino acids. Germline V CDR1 and CDR2: MNHEY, SVGEGT. Deletions cut 10 bases from V and 3 bases from J, with 13 bases between. The DNA of the CDR3 is TGTGCCACGAACCCCGCGGTCTACAATGAGCAGTTCTTC. Translating gives CATNPAVYNEQFF.

The sample holds many counts of this clonotype. V is TRBV28 and J is TRBJ1-6, with D tentatively TRBD1 (5 bases). CDR3 size: 14 residues. Germline assignment: CDR1 MDHEN and CDR2 SYDVKM. Trimming removed 6 bases at V and 8 bases at J, with 14 bases between. The CDR3 DNA reads as TGTGCCAGCAGCGACCCACGGGGCTATTCACCCCTCCACTTT. Its protein product is CASSDPRGYSPLHF. The whole variable domain, remainder taken from reference TRBV28 and TRBJ1-6, is DVKVTQSSRYLVKRTGEKVFLECVQDMDHENMFWYRQDPGLGLRLIYFSYDVKMKEKGDIPEGYSVSREKKERFSLILESASTNQTSMYLCASSDPRGYSPLHFGNGTRLTVT.

A few counts support this clonotype. CDR3 nucleotides: TGTGCCAGCAGCTTAGGGGTTCATCGAAATTCACCCCTCCACTTT. Amino acids: CASSLGVHRNSPLHF. The V gene is TRBV11-2, the J gene TRBJ1-6; no definite D call. Germline V CDR1 and CDR2: SGHAT, FQNNGV. This CDR3 is built from 15 residues. V was pared by 1 base and J by 7 bases, with 11 bases between. The whole variable domain, filled in from reference TRBV11-2 and TRBJ1-6, reads EAGVAQSPRYKIIEKRQSVAFWCNPISGHATLYWYQQILGQGPKLLIQFQNNGVVDDSQLPKDRFSAERLKGVDSTLKIQPAKLEDSAVYLCASSLGVHRNSPLHFGNGTRLTVT.

This chain links TRBV5-1 with TRBJ2-5; D may be TRBD1 or TRBD2 (5 bases each). Trimming shortened V by 5 bases and J by 2 bases, and 16 bases separated the two germline ends. CDR1 is SGHRS, CDR2 YFSETQ, per germline. CDR3 length: 15 amino acids. The CDR3 is CASRQTGTSQETQYF. CDR3 sequence (DNA): TGCGCCAGCAGACAAACCGGGACGTCGCAAGAGACCCAGTACTTC.

The chain couples TRBV6-1 to TRBJ2-7; TRBD1 matches 10 bases. The CDR3 loop spans 14 amino acids. V gave up 6 bases and J gave up 6 bases; unmatched junction bases: 8. CDR1 MNHNS and CDR2 SASEGT come from the germline V gene. The chain's CDR3 is CASRGTGEGSEQYF. CDR3 nucleotides: TGTGCCAGCAGGGGGACAGGGGAAGGAAGCGAGCAGTACTTC.

The rearrangement uses TRBV5-6 and TRBJ2-1; 7 positions match TRBD1. The germline V gene encodes CDR1 SGHDT and CDR2 YYEEEE. J lost 4 bases, V lost 4 bases, and 8 bases had no gene match. This CDR3 contains 15 residues. The CDR3 loop reads CASSQDRVTYNEQFF. Here the CDR3 DNA reads TGTGCCAGCAGCCAAGACAGGGTGACATACAATGAGCAGTTCTTC.

V gene TRBV4-1 combines with J gene TRBJ1-1; a possible D gene is TRBD1 (5 bases). V was cut by 4 bases and J by 7 bases, with 16 bases left in between. The CDR3 totals 14 residues. CDR1 and CDR2 (germline): MGHRA, YSYEKL. The CDR3 region is CASSRTGTEFEAFF. The CDR3 DNA reads TGCGCCAGCAGCCGAACCGGGACCGAGTTTGAAGCTTTCTTT.

Note on this clonotype: A junction end diverges from the germline sequence, so it may reflect a read error. The rearrangement uses TRBV28 and TRBJ2-7; D gene uncertain. The CDR3 contains 13 residues. The germline V gene encodes CDR1 MDHEN and CDR2 SYDVKM. The CDR3 DNA reads as TGTGCCAGCAGCTTATCGACGGCTCTCGAGCAGTACTTC. Translated, it gives CASSLSTALEQYF.

This clonotype was found many times. The chain employs TRBV28 and TRBJ1-3; a weak D match, TRBD1 (5 bases). Germline assignment: CDR1 MDHEN and CDR2 SYDVKM. The CDR3 runs 16 residues. V was trimmed by 6 bases and J by 4 bases, leaving 19 bases between them. CDR3 protein: CASRSGLGPAGNTIYF. CDR3 coding DNA: TGTGCCAGCAGATCGGGGCTGGGACCCGCCGGAAACACCATATATTTT.

With respect to this clonotype: This may be a read error, as it is one base from a much larger clone. The V gene is TRBV20-1, the J gene TRBJ1-1, with no clear D. The CDR3 extends over 14 amino acids. The germline CDR1 and CDR2 sequences are DFQATT and SNEGSKA (reference sequence). The DNA of the CDR3 is TGCGGTCCTAAAGGCACACACTCCGATTTTGAAGCTTTCTTT. Translating gives CGPKGTHSDFEAFF.

At least ten counts were recorded for this clonotype. V and J are TRBV28 and TRBJ1-2; D gene unclear. Germline V CDR1 and CDR2: MDHEN, SYDVKM. This CDR3 spans 14 amino acids. Trimming pared 4 bases from V and 7 bases from J, leaving 16 bases between. CDR3 in DNA: TGTGCCAGCAGTTCCCCTCGAGCCTTTTTTGGCTACACCTTC. This sequence encodes CASSSPRAFFGYTF.

This clonotype occurred many times. This chain links TRBV12-3 or TRBV12-4 with TRBJ2-2; 11 nucleotides match TRBD1. V lost 3 bases, J lost 6 bases, and 9 bases stayed unmatched. This CDR3 is built from 17 residues. CDR3 sequence reads: CASSFRGPDRGPGELFF. CDR3 sequence (DNA): TGTGCCAGCAGTTTCCGTGGTCCGGACAGGGGGCCCGGGGAGCTGTTTTTT.

The table lists this clonotype with a few counts. The chain recombines TRBV2 with TRBJ1-5; TRBD1 aligns across 7 bases. Looked up from germline, CDR1 is SNHLY and CDR2 is FYNNEI. J was trimmed by 5 bases and V by 3 bases; bases with no gene match: 4. The CDR3 covers 14 residues. The CDR3 DNA reads TGTGCCAGCAGTGAGCGTCAGGGGGATCAGCCCCAGCATTTT. Residues: CASSERQGDQPQHF.